The 29 T cell receptor beta chains given below trace back to one sample, sequenced in a study of CD8 T cells in ankylosing spondylitis. TCRdb processed the 5' RACE reads anew with MiXCR; each CDR3 protein has one entry. The data contain 150,000 to 200,000 distinct CDR3 sequences, approximately 10% of them singletons. The sequenced sample was blood, either unsorted or a sorted T cell fraction (not recorded which). These receptors came from a male donor with ankylosing spondylitis or in good health (not recorded which).

This clonotype was picked up many times. The chain employs TRBV6-1 and TRBJ1-1; D is uncertain. Trimming took 5 bases from V and 3 from J, leaving 16 bases between them. The CDR3 runs to 15 residues. The germline V gene encodes CDR1 MNHNS and CDR2 SASEGT. CDR3 region: CASSPREGGHTEAFF. The CDR3 DNA sequence: TGTGCCAGCAGTCCCCGGGAAGGAGGCCACACTGAAGCTTTCTTT.

The sample holds a few counts of this clonotype. The CDR3 reads CASSRGTGDGNTIYF. The CDR3 coding sequence is TGTGCCAGCAGCCGCGGGACAGGAGATGGAAACACCATATATTTT. The chain employs TRBV7-6 and TRBJ1-3; 8 bases are a match to TRBD1. This CDR3 spans 15 amino acids. V lost 5 bases and J lost 3; bases outside the gene matches: 6. The V gene's germline CDR1 is SGHVS and CDR2 FNYEAQ.

This chain uses TRBV6-2 or TRBV6-3 with TRBJ2-5, with 7 bases that match TRBD1. Germline assignment: CDR1 MNHEY and CDR2 SVGEGT. The CDR3 covers 13 residues. Trimming took 6 bases from V and 5 from J; bases not matched to a gene: 6. The CDR3 protein is CASRTQGWETQYF. CDR3 nucleotide sequence: TGTGCCAGCAGAACACAGGGGTGGGAGACCCAGTACTTC.

This chain joins TRBV27 and TRBJ2-7; 9 nucleotides align to TRBD1. This CDR3 is built from 15 residues. Germline V lookup: CDR1 MNHEY, CDR2 SMNVEV (reference sequence). Trimming took 6 bases from V and 7 from J; bases not matched to a gene: 13. The CDR3 protein is CASSPLPGQGGEQYF. In DNA, the CDR3 is TGTGCCAGCAGCCCCCTCCCGGGACAGGGTGGAGAGCAGTACTTC.

Ten or more counts support this clonotype. The chain recombines TRBV14 with TRBJ2-5; D may be TRBD1 or TRBD2 (5 bases each). Germline CDR1 and CDR2: SGHDN and FVKESK. The CDR3 has 15 residues. The V end lost 6 bases, the J end lost 2 bases, and 16 bases lay between the germline ends. The CDR3 DNA is TGTGCCAGCAGTTCCGGGACCGGGGCACAAGAGACCCAGTACTTC. Translation gives CASSSGTGAQETQYF.

The genes are TRBV7-9 and TRBJ2-5; TRBD2 matches 10 bases. The CDR3 consists of 16 residues. V lost 4 bases and J lost 5; bases outside the gene matches: 10. Germline V gene data show CDR1 as SEHNR and CDR2 as FQNEAQ (reference sequence). CDR3 sequence: CASSSIEGLALETQYF. The CDR3 DNA is TGTGCCAGCAGCTCTATCGAGGGACTAGCGCTTGAGACCCAGTACTTC.

J is TRBJ2-7 and V is TRBV20-1; perhaps TRBD1 as D (6 bases). CDR1 is DFQATT, CDR2 SNEGSKA, per germline (reference sequence). The CDR3 spans 13 residues. The V end was cut by 0 bases, the J end by 4 bases, with 10 bases between. The CDR3 protein is CSARDGGHYEQYF. CDR3 sequence (DNA): TGCAGTGCTAGAGATGGGGGACATTACGAGCAGTACTTC.

This clonotype appeared many times. The J gene is TRBJ1-2, the V gene TRBV5-6; the D is unclear. The ends were cut back, 0 bases at V and 5 bases at J, with 20 bases in the middle. From germline, CDR1 is SGHDT and CDR2 YYEEEE. The CDR3 covers 17 residues. As DNA, the CDR3 is TGTGCCAGCAGCTTGGTTCCGGGATCTCACCGTTGGTATGGCTACACCTTC. This gives the protein CASSLVPGSHRWYGYTF.

This clonotype has ten or more counts. The chain links TRBV25-1 to TRBJ1-3; D is unclear. The V gene lost 2 bases and the J gene lost 4 bases, with 0 bases spanning the gap. Germline CDR1 is MGHDK and CDR2 is SYGVNS. The CDR3 loop spans 11 amino acids. CDR3 region: CASSEGNTIYF. CDR3 coding DNA: TGTGCCAGCAGTGAAGGAAACACCATATATTTT.

This clonotype was picked up many times. As DNA, the CDR3 is TGCGCCAGCAGCTTGTCCCCTACATCGACAACTGGAAACACCATATATTTT. The encoded protein is CASSLSPTSTTGNTIYF. The chain carries TRBV5-1 and TRBJ1-3, with unresolved D. CDR3 length equals 17 residues. The V end was cut by 1 base, the J end by 2 bases, with 16 bases between. CDR1 is SGHRS, CDR2 YFSETQ, per germline.

This clonotype was seen many times. The gene calls are TRBV7-6 and TRBJ1-2; D possibly corresponds to TRBD1 (6 bases). Per germline, CDR1 SGHVS and CDR2 FNYEAQ. The CDR3 spans 13 residues. V shed 5 bases and J shed 7 bases, with 14 bases lying between them. This CDR3 reads CASSVVAGVGYTF. The CDR3 DNA reads as TGTGCCAGCAGCGTAGTAGCAGGGGTTGGCTACACCTTC.

In this sample, this clonotype is large. The gene calls are TRBV20-1 and TRBJ2-7; 7 positions agree with TRBD2. V dropped 4 bases and J dropped 6; count of bases not matched to a gene: 9. Germline V lookup: CDR1 DFQATT, CDR2 SNEGSKA (reference sequence). The CDR3 totals 13 residues. DNA for the CDR3: TGCAGTGCTACTTCCTTTGGGGGGGGCGAGCAGTACTTC. Translated: CSATSFGGGEQYF.

Many counts were recorded for this clonotype. The genes are TRBV10-3 and TRBJ2-1; maybe TRBD1 (7 bases). The germline gives CDR1 ENHRY, CDR2 SYGVKD. This CDR3 has 17 residues. Trimming removed 0 bases at V and 2 bases at J, with 14 bases between. Written as DNA, the CDR3 is TGTGCCATCAGTGAGTCGGGGGGCAGGGGGGCCTACAATGAGCAGTTCTTC. Protein product: CAISESGGRGAYNEQFF.

This clonotype was recorded many times. The chain has TRBV4-1 and TRBJ2-3; no definite D call. The CDR3 covers 16 residues. Germline lookup yields CDR1 MGHRA and CDR2 YSYEKL. V lost 3 bases and J lost 0, with 13 bases in between. CDR3: CASSHTAEASTDTQYF. The CDR3 nucleotides are TGCGCCAGCAGCCATACAGCCGAGGCGAGCACAGATACGCAGTATTTT.

The CDR3 nucleotides are TGTGCCAGCAGCTTAGCCGGGACCCAGCCTCAAAGGACCCAGTACTTC. It yields the protein CASSLAGTQPQRTQYF. This sequence joins TRBV7-9 and TRBJ2-5; tentatively, D is TRBD1 or TRBD2 (5 bases each). Germline V gene lookup returns CDR1 SEHNR and CDR2 FQNEAQ (reference sequence). The CDR3 has 16 amino acids. V gave up 0 bases and J gave up 7 bases, with 18 bases separating them.

This clonotype was found many times. This sequence joins TRBV28 and TRBJ1-5; perhaps TRBD1 as D (6 bases). There are 15 residues in the CDR3. Germline CDR1 and CDR2: MDHEN and SYDVKM. Between the trimmed V and J ends, which lost 5 bases and 2 bases, there was a span of 13 bases. The CDR3 loop is CASSAPQGGNQPQHF. CDR3 coding DNA: TGTGCCAGCAGTGCACCACAGGGTGGCAATCAGCCCCAGCATTTT.

The V and J genes are TRBV12-3 or TRBV12-4 and TRBJ2-1, with a possible D match to TRBD1 (6 bases). This CDR3 is built from 15 residues. Deletions cut 7 bases from V and 0 bases from J, with 13 bases between. The CDR3 protein is CASTPDSLSYNEQFF. DNA for the CDR3: TGTGCCAGCACCCCGGACAGTCTCTCCTACAATGAGCAGTTCTTC.

Concerning this clonotype itself: Since a much larger clone is just one base distant, this may be a read error. The gene calls are TRBV7-8 and TRBJ1-2; D gene uncertain. The CDR3 is made up of 12 amino acids. In germline, CDR1 is SGHVS, CDR2 FQNEAQ. The CDR3 is CVSSLGFYGYTF. The CDR3 DNA follows: TGTGTCAGCAGCTTGGGGTTTTACGGCTACACCTTC.

In its sample, this clonotype was seen many times. This chain connects TRBV7-6 to TRBJ2-2; 13 bases are a match to TRBD2. CDR3 size: 16 residues. V dropped 2 bases and J dropped 7; count of bases not matched to a gene: 4. Per the germline V gene, CDR1 is SGHVS and CDR2 is FNYEAQ. This CDR3 is CASSLTSGRALGELFF. CDR3 sequence (DNA): TGTGCCAGCAGCTTAACTAGCGGGAGGGCCCTCGGGGAGCTGTTTTTT. Full variable domain (remainder filled in from reference TRBV7-6 and TRBJ2-2): GAGVSQSPRYKVTKRGQDVALRCDPISGHVSLYWYRQALGQGPEFLTYFNYEAQQDKSGLPNDRFSAERPEGSISTLTIQRTEQRDSAMYRCASSLTSGRALGELFFGEGSRLTVL.

This clonotype was seen at least ten times. The chain uses TRBV29-1 and TRBJ1-1; no definite D call. The ends were cut back, 3 bases at V and 0 bases at J, with 8 bases in the middle. The CDR3 runs to 13 residues. CDR1 and CDR2 from the germline V gene are SQVTM and ANQGSEA. CDR3 region: CSVDEQMNTEAFF. CDR3 DNA: TGCAGCGTTGATGAACAGATGAACACTGAAGCTTTCTTT.

In its sample, this clonotype was seen many times. The gene calls are TRBV27 and TRBJ2-1; 8 bases match TRBD2. V shed 2 bases, J shed 3 bases, and the junction held 9 bases outside the gene matches. The CDR3 totals 17 residues. Germline V lookup: CDR1 MNHEY, CDR2 SMNVEV (reference sequence). This CDR3 reads CASSLRPGGRYYNEQFF. CDR3 DNA: TGTGCCAGCAGTTTACGTCCAGGCGGGAGGTACTACAATGAGCAGTTCTTC.

V and J are TRBV24-1 and TRBJ1-1; D ambiguous. This CDR3 spans 13 amino acids. Germline V gives CDR1 KGHDR, CDR2 SFDVKD. The V gene lost 7 bases and the J gene lost 0 bases, with 8 bases spanning the gap. CDR3 sequence (DNA): TGTGCCACCAGGCTTCATATGAACACTGAAGCTTTCTTT. It specifies CATRLHMNTEAFF.

As regards this clonotype: A much more abundant neighbour one base away suggests this may be a read error. The chain uses TRBV27 and TRBJ2-3, with TRBD2 matching over 8 bases. CDR3 length: 18 amino acids. CDR1 is MNHEY and CDR2 is SMNVEV in the germline V gene (reference sequence). The CDR3 DNA follows: TGTGTCAGCAGTTTATGGGGAGAACTAGCGGTCGGCACAGATACGCAGTATTTT. Encoded protein: CVSSLWGELAVGTDTQYF.

The chain employs TRBV29-1 and TRBJ2-2; the D call may be TRBD1 or TRBD2 (6 bases each). CDR3 length: 15 residues. The germline V and J ends were trimmed by 4 bases and 5 bases, with 17 bases remaining between them. CDR1 is SQVTM, CDR2 ANQGSEA, per germline. This chain's CDR3 is CSVAGTSGATGELFF. The CDR3 DNA follows: TGCAGCGTTGCCGGGACCTCGGGGGCTACCGGGGAGCTGTTTTTT.

This clonotype has a count of ten or more. V usage is TRBV3-1 and J usage is TRBJ2-2, with TRBD1 identical over 9 bases. V shed 3 bases, J shed 4 bases, and the junction held 6 bases outside the gene matches. CDR3 length: 16 residues. Germline V gene data show CDR1 as LGHDT and CDR2 as YNNKEL (reference sequence). This chain's CDR3 is CASSHSDRGVTGELFF. As DNA, the CDR3 is TGTGCCAGCAGCCATTCGGACAGGGGCGTCACCGGGGAGCTGTTTTTT.

Only a few counts were recorded for this clonotype. A much larger clonotype is one base distant, so this may be a read error. V and J are TRBV6-1 and TRBJ1-5; possible D gene TRBD1, 5 bases. Trimming took off 6 bases at V and 4 bases at J, with 16 bases between the two ends. CDR1 and CDR2 from the germline V gene are MNHNS and SASEGT. The CDR3 length is 15 residues. Written as DNA, the CDR3 is TGTGCCAGCAGCCTACAGGAAAGGTGGAATCAGCCCCAGCATTTT. This encodes CASSLQERWNQPQHF.

J is TRBJ2-5 and V is TRBV7-2; D possibly uses TRBD1 or TRBD2 (5 bases each). The length of the CDR3 is 15 residues. CDR1 SGHTA and CDR2 FQGNSA come from the germline V gene. V was cut by 1 base and J by 3 bases, with 12 bases left in between. The CDR3 DNA reads as TGTGCCAGCAGCTTAGATCCAGGGAGAGAAGAGACCCAGTACTTC. As protein: CASSLDPGREETQYF.

In its sample, this clonotype was seen many times. This chain connects TRBV6-1 to TRBJ1-1, with D perhaps matching TRBD1 (6 bases). The CDR3 consists of 15 residues. The ends were cut back, 8 bases at V and 4 bases at J, with 20 bases in the middle. Per germline, CDR1 MNHNS and CDR2 SASEGT. The CDR3 DNA sequence: TGTGCCAGCTCCCCTCATCAAGGGGGGCCCACTGAAGCTTTCTTT. Translating gives CASSPHQGGPTEAFF.

This clonotype was picked up many times. The chain is built from TRBV12-3 or TRBV12-4 and TRBJ2-3, with 11 nucleotides matching TRBD2. The CDR3 covers 15 residues. Trimming at V came to 7 bases and at J to 4 bases, leaving 7 bases not matched to a gene. CDR3 DNA sequence: TGTGCCAGCAATCCTCTAGCGGGAGGTGCAGATACGCAGTATTTT. The encoded protein is CASNPLAGGADTQYF.